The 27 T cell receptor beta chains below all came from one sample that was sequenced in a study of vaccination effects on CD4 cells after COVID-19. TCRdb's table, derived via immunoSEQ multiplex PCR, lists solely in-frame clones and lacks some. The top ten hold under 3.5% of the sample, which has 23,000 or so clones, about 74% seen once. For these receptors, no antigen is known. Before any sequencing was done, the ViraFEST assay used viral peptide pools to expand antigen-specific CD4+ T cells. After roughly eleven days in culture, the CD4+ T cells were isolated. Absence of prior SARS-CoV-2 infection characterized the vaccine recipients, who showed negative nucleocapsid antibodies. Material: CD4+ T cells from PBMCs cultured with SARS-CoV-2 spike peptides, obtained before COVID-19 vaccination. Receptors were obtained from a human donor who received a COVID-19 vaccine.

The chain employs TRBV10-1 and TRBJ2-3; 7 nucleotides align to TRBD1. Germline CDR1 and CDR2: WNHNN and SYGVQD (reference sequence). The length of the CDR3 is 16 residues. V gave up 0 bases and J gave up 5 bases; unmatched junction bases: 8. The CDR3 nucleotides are TGCGCCAGCAGTGAGTCGCAAGGGGGCCGGATAGATACGCAGTATTTT. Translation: CASSESQGGRIDTQYF.

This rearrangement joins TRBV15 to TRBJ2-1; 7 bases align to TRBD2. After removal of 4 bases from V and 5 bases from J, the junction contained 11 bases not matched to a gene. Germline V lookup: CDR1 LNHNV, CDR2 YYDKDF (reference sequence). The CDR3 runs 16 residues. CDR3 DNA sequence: TGTGCCACCAGCAAGACGGTATCTGGACTAGACAATGAGCAGTTCTTC. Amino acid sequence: CATSKTVSGLDNEQFF.

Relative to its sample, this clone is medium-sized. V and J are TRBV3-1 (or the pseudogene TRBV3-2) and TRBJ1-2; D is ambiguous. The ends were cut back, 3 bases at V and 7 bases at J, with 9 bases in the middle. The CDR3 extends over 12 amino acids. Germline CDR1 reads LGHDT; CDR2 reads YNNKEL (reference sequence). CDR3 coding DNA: TGTGCCAGCAGCCAGGGAAATAGTGGCTACACCTTC. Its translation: CASSQGNSGYTF.

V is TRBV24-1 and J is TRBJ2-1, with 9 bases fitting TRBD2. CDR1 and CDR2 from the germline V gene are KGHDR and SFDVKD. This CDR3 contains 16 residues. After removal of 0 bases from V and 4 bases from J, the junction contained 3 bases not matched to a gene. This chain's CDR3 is CATSDLSSGAYNEQFF. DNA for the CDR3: TGTGCCACCAGTGATTTGTCTAGCGGGGCGTACAATGAGCAGTTCTTC.

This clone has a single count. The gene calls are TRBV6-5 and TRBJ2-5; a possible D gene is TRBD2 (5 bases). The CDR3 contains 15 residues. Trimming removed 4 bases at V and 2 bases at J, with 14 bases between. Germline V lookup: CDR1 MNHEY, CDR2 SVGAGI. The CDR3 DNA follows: TGTGCCAGCAGTTTCACTGCGGGCCGTCAAGAGACCCAGTACTTC. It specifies CASSFTAGRQETQYF.

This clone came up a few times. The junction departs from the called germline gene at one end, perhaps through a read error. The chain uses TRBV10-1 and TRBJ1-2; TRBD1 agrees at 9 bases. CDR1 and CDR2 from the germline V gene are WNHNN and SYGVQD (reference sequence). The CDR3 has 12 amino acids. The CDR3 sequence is CASLTGTGPNGF. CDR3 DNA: TGCGCCAGCCTAACCGGGACAGGGCCTAACGGCTTC.

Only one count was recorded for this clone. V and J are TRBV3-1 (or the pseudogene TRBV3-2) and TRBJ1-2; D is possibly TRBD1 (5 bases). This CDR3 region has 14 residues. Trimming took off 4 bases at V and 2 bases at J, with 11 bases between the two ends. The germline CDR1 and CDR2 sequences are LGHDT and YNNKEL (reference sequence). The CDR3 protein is CASSPRQGNYGYTF. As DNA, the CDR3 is TGTGCCAGCAGCCCCCGGCAGGGCAACTATGGCTACACCTTC.

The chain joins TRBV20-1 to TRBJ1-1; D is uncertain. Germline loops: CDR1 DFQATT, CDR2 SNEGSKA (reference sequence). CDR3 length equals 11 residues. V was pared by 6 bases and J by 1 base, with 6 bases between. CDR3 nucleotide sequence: TGCAGTGCAGGGAGGAACACTGAAGCTTTCTTT. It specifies CSAGRNTEAFF.

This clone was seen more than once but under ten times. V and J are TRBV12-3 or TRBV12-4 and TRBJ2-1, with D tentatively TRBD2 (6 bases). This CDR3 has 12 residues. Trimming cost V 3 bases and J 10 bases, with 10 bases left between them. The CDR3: CASSLGGREQFF. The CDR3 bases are TGTGCCAGCAGTTTGGGGGGACGGGAGCAGTTCTTC.

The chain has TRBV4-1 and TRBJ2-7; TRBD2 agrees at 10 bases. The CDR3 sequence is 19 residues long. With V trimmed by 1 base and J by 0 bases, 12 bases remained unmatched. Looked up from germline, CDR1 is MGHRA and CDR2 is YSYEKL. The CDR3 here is CASSQGEWLAGALSYEQYF. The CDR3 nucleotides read TGCGCCAGCAGCCAAGGGGAATGGCTAGCGGGGGCCCTCTCCTACGAGCAGTACTTC.

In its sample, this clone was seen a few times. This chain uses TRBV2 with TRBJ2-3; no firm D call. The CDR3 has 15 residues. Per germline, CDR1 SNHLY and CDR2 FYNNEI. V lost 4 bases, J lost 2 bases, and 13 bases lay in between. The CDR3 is CASSVALTHTDTQYF. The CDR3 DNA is TGTGCCAGCAGTGTCGCACTCACCCACACAGATACGCAGTATTTT.

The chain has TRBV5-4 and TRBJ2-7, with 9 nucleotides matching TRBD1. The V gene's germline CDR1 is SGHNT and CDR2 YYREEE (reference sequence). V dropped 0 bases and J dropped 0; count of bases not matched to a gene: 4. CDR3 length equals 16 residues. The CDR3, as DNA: TGTGCCAGCAGCTTGGCGGGACAGGGAAGCTCCTACGAGCAGTACTTC. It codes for CASSLAGQGSSYEQYF.

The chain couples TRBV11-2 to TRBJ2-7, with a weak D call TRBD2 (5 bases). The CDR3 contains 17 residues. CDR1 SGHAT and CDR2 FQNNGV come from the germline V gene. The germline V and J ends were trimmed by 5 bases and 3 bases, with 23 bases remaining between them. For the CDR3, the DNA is TGTGCCAGCAGCCTGACGTCGGGATCCAAAACATACTACGAGCAGTACTTC. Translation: CASSLTSGSKTYYEQYF.

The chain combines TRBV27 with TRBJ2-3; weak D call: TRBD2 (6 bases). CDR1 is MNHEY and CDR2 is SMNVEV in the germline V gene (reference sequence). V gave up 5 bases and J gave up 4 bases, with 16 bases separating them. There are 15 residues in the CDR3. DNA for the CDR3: TGTGCCAGCAGTCCCCAAGGCGGGATCCCAGATACGCAGTATTTT. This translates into CASSPQGGIPDTQYF.

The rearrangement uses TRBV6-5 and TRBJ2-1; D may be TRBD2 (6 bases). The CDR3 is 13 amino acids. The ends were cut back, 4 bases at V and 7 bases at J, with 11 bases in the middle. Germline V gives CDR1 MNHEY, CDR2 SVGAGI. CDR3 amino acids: CASSLAGTNEQFF. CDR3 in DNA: TGTGCCAGCAGTTTGGCCGGGACTAATGAGCAGTTCTTC.

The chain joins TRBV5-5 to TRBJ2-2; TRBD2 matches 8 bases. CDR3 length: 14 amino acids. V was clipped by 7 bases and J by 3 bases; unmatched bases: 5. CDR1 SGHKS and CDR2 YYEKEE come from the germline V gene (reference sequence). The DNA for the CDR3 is TGTGCCAGCGCCCGGGAGGGATACACCGGGGAGCTGTTTTTT. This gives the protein CASAREGYTGELFF.

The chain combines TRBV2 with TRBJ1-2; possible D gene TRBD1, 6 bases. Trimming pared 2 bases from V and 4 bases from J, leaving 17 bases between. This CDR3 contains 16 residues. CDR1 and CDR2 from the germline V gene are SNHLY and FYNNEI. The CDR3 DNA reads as TGTGCCAGCAGTGAAACTGGGGGGCTCTACCTCTATGGCTACACCTTC. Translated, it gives CASSETGGLYLYGYTF.

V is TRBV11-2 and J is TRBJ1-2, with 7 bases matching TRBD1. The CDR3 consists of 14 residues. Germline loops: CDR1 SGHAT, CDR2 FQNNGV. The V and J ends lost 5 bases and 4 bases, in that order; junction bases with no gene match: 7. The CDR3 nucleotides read TGTGCCAGCAGCCGGGACAGTACTAGCTATGGCTACACCTTC. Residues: CASSRDSTSYGYTF.

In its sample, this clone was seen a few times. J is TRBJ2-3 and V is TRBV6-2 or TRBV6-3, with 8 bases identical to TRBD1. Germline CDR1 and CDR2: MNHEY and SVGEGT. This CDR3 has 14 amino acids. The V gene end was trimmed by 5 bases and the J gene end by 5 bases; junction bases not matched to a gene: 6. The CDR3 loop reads CASSEDRVKDTQYF. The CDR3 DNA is TGTGCCAGCAGTGAGGACAGGGTGAAAGATACGCAGTATTTT.

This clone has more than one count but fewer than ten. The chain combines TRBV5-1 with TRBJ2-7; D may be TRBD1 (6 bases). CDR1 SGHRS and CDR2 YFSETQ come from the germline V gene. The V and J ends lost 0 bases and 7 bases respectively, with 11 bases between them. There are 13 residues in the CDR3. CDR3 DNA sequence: TGCGCCAGCAGCTTGGCGTCAGGGGAAGAGCAGTACTTC. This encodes CASSLASGEEQYF.

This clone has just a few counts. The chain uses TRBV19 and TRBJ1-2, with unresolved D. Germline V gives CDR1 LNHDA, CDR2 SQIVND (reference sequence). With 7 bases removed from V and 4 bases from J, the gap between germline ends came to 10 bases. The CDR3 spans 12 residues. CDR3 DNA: TGTGCCAGTATTGGGGTCCGCTATGGCTACACCTTC. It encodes CASIGVRYGYTF.

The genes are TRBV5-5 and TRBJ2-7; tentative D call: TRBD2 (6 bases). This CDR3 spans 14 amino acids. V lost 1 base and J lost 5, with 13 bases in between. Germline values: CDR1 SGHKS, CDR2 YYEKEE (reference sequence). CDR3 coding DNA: TGTGCCAGCAGCTTGTTTCGGGGGAGCAACGAGCAGTACTTC. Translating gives CASSLFRGSNEQYF.

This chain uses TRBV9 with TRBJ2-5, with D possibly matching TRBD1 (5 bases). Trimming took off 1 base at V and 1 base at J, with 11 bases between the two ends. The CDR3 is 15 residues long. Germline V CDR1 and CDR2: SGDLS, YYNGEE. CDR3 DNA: TGTGCCAGCAGCGTACGCCAGGGTCGCCAAGAGACCCAGTACTTC. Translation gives CASSVRQGRQETQYF.

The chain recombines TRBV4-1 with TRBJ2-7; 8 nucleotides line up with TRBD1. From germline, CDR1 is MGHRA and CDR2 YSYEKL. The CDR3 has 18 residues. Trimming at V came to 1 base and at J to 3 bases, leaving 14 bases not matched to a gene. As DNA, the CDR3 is TGCGCCAGCAGCCAAGGGGCGGTCCCACAGGGGGGCATCTACGAGCAGTACTTC. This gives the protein CASSQGAVPQGGIYEQYF.

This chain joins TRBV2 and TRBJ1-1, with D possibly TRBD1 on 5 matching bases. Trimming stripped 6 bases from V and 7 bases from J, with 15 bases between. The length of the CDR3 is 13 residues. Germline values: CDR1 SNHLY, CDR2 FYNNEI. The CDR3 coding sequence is TGTGCCAGCAGACCCGGGGACGTAATTGAAGCTTTCTTT. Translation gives CASRPGDVIEAFF. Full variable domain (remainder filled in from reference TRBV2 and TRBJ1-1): EPEVTQTPSHQVTQMGQEVILRCVPISNHLYFYWYRQILGQKVEFLVSFYNNEISEKSEIFDDQFSVERPDGSNFTLKIRSTKLEDSAMYFCASRPGDVIEAFFGQGTRLTVV.

The chain's CDR3 is CASSFSGDTQYF. CDR3 DNA sequence: TGTGCCAGCAGCTTCTCCGGGGATACGCAGTATTTT. V gene TRBV7-9 combines with J gene TRBJ2-3; no reliable D call. The V gene's germline CDR1 is SEHNR and CDR2 FQNEAQ (reference sequence). The CDR3 is made up of 12 amino acids. Between the trimmed V and J ends, which lost 3 bases and 6 bases, there was a span of 7 bases.

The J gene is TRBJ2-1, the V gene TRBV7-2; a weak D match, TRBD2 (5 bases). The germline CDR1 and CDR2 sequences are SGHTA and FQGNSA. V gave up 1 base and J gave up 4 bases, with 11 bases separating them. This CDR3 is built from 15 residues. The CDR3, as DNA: TGTGCCAGCAGCTTAGGAGGGTCCCGTTACAATGAGCAGTTCTTC. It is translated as CASSLGGSRYNEQFF.